One and the same sample provided the 32 T cell receptor beta chains below, sequenced in a study of shared clonotypes between healthy human individuals. The naive CD8 subset, CD45RO-negative cells positively selected for CCR7, excluded terminally differentiated effector memory CD45RA+ cells. TCRdb keeps only in-frame clones here, not all; method: immunoSEQ multiplex PCR. The top ten hold more than 1.5% of the sample, which has about 2.2 million clones, just under 95% seen once. The sample was naive CD8+ T cells from PBMCs. The receptors here all came from a young man in good health. Some clones in this sample may be carry-over from other donors' samples.

Regarding this clone: The CDR3 does not close with the conserved phenylalanine or tryptophan, likely indicating a read error. It is unclear where the CDR3 begins or ends on the DNA, so no DNA is shown, and the CDR3 is as TCRdb lists it. This chain connects TRBV21-1 to TRBJ2-6; the table's D gene call, TRBD1, was not cross checked with the DNA. TRBV21-1 has pseudogene status. The length of the CDR3 is 10 amino acids, counting both ends. The CDR3 here is CASSTGTTIE.

The chain links TRBV4-1 to TRBJ1-2, with a possible D match to TRBD1 (5 bases). V lost 0 bases and J lost 8, with 25 bases in between. The germline gives CDR1 MGHRA, CDR2 YSYEKL. The CDR3 sequence is 18 residues long. CDR3 loop: CASSQDSGRVGRSGGYTF. CDR3 DNA sequence: TGCGCCAGCAGCCAAGATTCCGGCAGGGTGGGCCGGAGTGGGGGCTACACCTTC.

The chain has TRBV29-1 and TRBJ2-1; TRBD2 aligns across 8 bases. The CDR3 extends over 13 amino acids. V trimming: 7 bases; J trimming: 12 bases; junction bases outside the gene matches: 14. Germline-derived CDR1 and CDR2 are SQVTM and ANQGSEA. This CDR3 is CSGRGETVIGQFF. The CDR3 DNA is TGCAGCGGGCGGGGGGAAACGGTTATAGGGCAGTTCTTC.

The chain employs TRBV7-9 and TRBJ2-7; 8 bases line up with TRBD1. V was pared by 1 base and J by 5 bases, with 7 bases of the junction left unmatched. CDR1 SEHNR and CDR2 FQNEAQ come from the germline V gene (reference sequence). The CDR3 consists of 15 residues. CDR3 residues: CASSLVQGVRNEQYF. The CDR3 region has the DNA TGTGCCAGCAGCTTAGTACAGGGGGTGAGGAACGAGCAGTACTTC. Using reference TRBV7-9 and TRBJ2-7 for the parts outside the CDR3, the full variable domain is DTGVSQNPRHKITKRGQNVTFRCDPISEHNRLYWYRQTLGQGPEFLTYFQNEAQLEKSRLLSDRFSAERPKGSFSTLEIQRTEQGDSAMYLCASSLVQGVRNEQYFGPGTRLTVT.

Here the CDR3 DNA reads TGCAGCGTTGTAAGGGGAAGTCTTTACAATGAGCAGTTCTTC. Its translation is CSVVRGSLYNEQFF. The V call is TRBV29-1, the J call TRBJ2-1; tentative D call: TRBD1 (5 bases). The CDR3 has 14 residues. Trimming took off 4 bases at V and 4 bases at J, with 14 bases between the two ends. The germline gives CDR1 SQVTM, CDR2 ANQGSEA.

The chain recombines TRBV7-7 with TRBJ2-1; 11 bases align to TRBD2. Germline V gives CDR1 SSHAT, CDR2 FNYEAQ (reference sequence). This CDR3 region has 15 residues. With 5 bases clipped from V and 5 bases from J, the junction kept 5 bases outside the gene matches. The CDR3 protein is CASSPLAGGHNEQFF. The CDR3 nucleotides read TGTGCCAGCAGCCCCCTAGCGGGAGGCCACAATGAGCAGTTCTTC.

V and J are TRBV7-9 and TRBJ1-1, with D maybe TRBD1 (5 bases). V was trimmed by 5 bases and J by 0 bases, leaving 13 bases between them. The germline CDR1 and CDR2 sequences are SEHNR and FQNEAQ (reference sequence). The CDR3 sequence is 15 residues long. The CDR3 spells CASSRGEFLNTEAFF. DNA of the CDR3: TGTGCCAGCAGCCGGGGGGAGTTTTTGAACACTGAAGCTTTCTTT.

Remarks on this clone: Within the sample, other DNA sequences also encode this same CDR3. This chain links TRBV9 with TRBJ2-2; D ambiguous. The CDR3 loop spans 13 amino acids. V dropped 0 bases and J dropped 3 bases, with 3 bases sitting between them. Germline V CDR1 and CDR2: SGDLS, YYNGEE. The CDR3, as DNA: TGTGCCAGCAGCGTAGTCGACACCGGGGAGCTGTTTTTT. This sequence encodes CASSVVDTGELFF.

The CDR3 here is CASSPLEREAGDTQYF. DNA of the CDR3: TGTGCCAGCAGCCCCTTGGAGCGGGAGGCCGGAGATACGCAGTATTTT. The V gene is TRBV27, the J gene TRBJ2-3; 9 bases agree with TRBD2. The junction had 12 bases not matched to a gene; V was cut back by 6 bases and J by 5 bases. From germline, CDR1 is MNHEY and CDR2 SMNVEV (reference sequence). The length of the CDR3 is 16 residues.

In this sample, this clone turned up a few times. The chain carries TRBV10-1 and TRBJ1-1; 7 bases line up with TRBD1. The J segment lost 5 bases and the V segment lost 6 bases, leaving 3 bases of the junction unmatched. Germline assignment: CDR1 WNHNN and CDR2 SYGVQD (reference sequence). CDR3 length: 12 residues. The CDR3 spells CASSPGGTEAFF. CDR3 coding DNA: TGCGCCAGCAGCCCAGGGGGGACTGAAGCTTTCTTT.

The rearrangement links TRBV19 to TRBJ1-2; the D gene is possibly TRBD1 (6 bases). CDR3 length: 14 residues. Germline V lookup: CDR1 LNHDA, CDR2 SQIVND (reference sequence). Between the trimmed V and J ends, which lost 8 bases and 4 bases, there was a span of 17 bases. The CDR3 coding sequence is TGTGCCAGTGGGGAGACAGGACCCCTCTATGGCTACACCTTC. Protein: CASGETGPLYGYTF. Looking up the rest from reference TRBV19 and TRBJ1-2 gives the full variable domain: DGGITQSPKYLFRKEGQNVTLSCEQNLNHDAMYWYRQDPGQGLRLIYYSQIVNDFQKGDIAEGYSVSREKKESFPLTVTSAQKNPTAFYLCASGETGPLYGYTFGSGTRLTVV.

CDR3 DNA: TGTGCCAGCAGCCCCCTTAGTTTCAGCGGGTTCCTCTACGAGCAGTACTTC. This codes for CASSPLSFSGFLYEQYF. The chain uses TRBV7-9 and TRBJ2-7; D may be TRBD2 (6 bases). The germline V gene encodes CDR1 SEHNR and CDR2 FQNEAQ (reference sequence). This CDR3 spans 17 amino acids. The V end was cut by 5 bases, the J end by 3 bases, with 23 bases between. Combining the CDR3 with reference TRBV7-9 and TRBJ2-7 gives the whole variable domain DTGVSQNPRHKITKRGQNVTFRCDPISEHNRLYWYRQTLGQGPEFLTYFQNEAQLEKSRLLSDRFSAERPKGSFSTLEIQRTEQGDSAMYLCASSPLSFSGFLYEQYFGPGTRLTVT.

The chain couples TRBV7-8 to TRBJ1-3; D is unresolved. V lost 2 bases and J lost 0, with 17 bases in between. This CDR3 is 18 amino acids long. Germline CDR1 reads SGHVS; CDR2 reads FQNEAQ. The CDR3 sequence is CASSLLVGRTLSGNTIYF. The CDR3 DNA is TGTGCCAGCAGCTTATTAGTGGGGAGGACTCTCTCTGGAAACACCATATATTTT.

This chain links TRBV13 with TRBJ2-5, with 8 positions matching TRBD1. Trimming at V came to 4 bases and at J to 3 bases, leaving 7 bases not matched to a gene. There are 15 residues in the CDR3. From germline, CDR1 is PRHDT and CDR2 FYEKMQ (reference sequence). CDR3 amino acids: CASSSTPGQEETQYF. The CDR3 DNA is TGTGCCAGCAGCTCCACCCCGGGACAGGAAGAGACCCAGTACTTC.

The sample holds one count of this clone. Distinct nucleotide sequences in the sample also encode this CDR3. The chain employs TRBV4-1 and TRBJ2-7; 7 positions agree with TRBD2. Looked up from germline, CDR1 is MGHRA and CDR2 is YSYEKL. V shed 3 bases and J 1 base; nucleotides not matched to a gene: 3. There are 14 residues in the CDR3. In DNA form, the CDR3 reads TGCGCCAGCAGCCAGCCGGGACTATCCTACGAGCAGTACTTC. This sequence encodes CASSQPGLSYEQYF.

This sequence joins TRBV19 and TRBJ2-7; 11 positions agree with TRBD2. Germline V gene lookup returns CDR1 LNHDA and CDR2 SQIVND (reference sequence). V gave up 2 bases and J gave up 3 bases; unmatched junction bases: 3. This CDR3 is 15 amino acids long. Here the CDR3 reads CASSILAGGNYEQYF. DNA of the CDR3: TGTGCCAGTAGTATACTAGCGGGAGGCAACTACGAGCAGTACTTC.

V and J are TRBV6-5 and TRBJ2-1; 8 bases match TRBD1. Germline V CDR1 and CDR2: MNHEY, SVGAGI. With 6 bases clipped from V and 8 bases from J, the junction kept 6 bases outside the gene matches. This CDR3 has 13 amino acids. DNA of the CDR3: TGTGCCAGCAGACGGACAGGGTTCGATGAGCAGTTCTTC. It encodes CASRRTGFDEQFF.

This sequence joins TRBV27 and TRBJ2-1; no definite D call. The CDR3 consists of 12 residues. CDR1 is MNHEY and CDR2 is SMNVEV in the germline V gene (reference sequence). V shed 5 bases and J shed 6 bases, with 8 bases lying between them. The CDR3 reads CASSPRPNEQFF. In DNA form, the CDR3 reads TGTGCCAGCAGTCCTCGGCCCAATGAGCAGTTCTTC.

The J gene is TRBJ2-1, the V gene TRBV10-3, with TRBD2 matching over 7 bases. The J segment lost 6 bases and the V segment lost 10 bases, leaving 15 bases of the junction unmatched. Germline CDR1 and CDR2: ENHRY and SYGVKD. CDR3 length equals 15 residues. This CDR3 reads CATGAGLSGSNEQFF. CDR3 bases: TGTGCCACGGGAGCGGGACTCTCCGGGAGCAATGAGCAGTTCTTC.

Remarks on this clone: This specimen includes other DNA sequences encoding the same CDR3. The J gene is TRBJ2-2, the V gene TRBV29-1; possible D gene TRBD2, 6 bases. V was trimmed by 4 bases and J by 3 bases, leaving 9 bases between them. The germline V gene has CDR1 SQVTM and CDR2 ANQGSEA. CDR3 length equals 13 residues. As DNA, the CDR3 is TGCAGCGTTGTTGGCGGGGACACCGGGGAGCTGTTTTTT. Its translation is CSVVGGDTGELFF.

This clone was seen just once. CDR3 sequence: CASSPYSGGIFEQYF. DNA for the CDR3: TGTGCCAGCAGCCCCTACTCGGGAGGGATATTTGAGCAGTACTTC. The J gene is TRBJ2-7, the V gene TRBV9, with 8 bases fitting TRBD2. The trim removed 4 bases at V and 7 bases at J, leaving 13 bases unmatched. This CDR3 comprises 15 residues. Per the germline V gene, CDR1 is SGDLS and CDR2 is YYNGEE.

CDR3 residues: CASGPGEKLFF. In DNA, the CDR3 is TGTGCCAGCGGCCCGGGGGAAAAACTGTTTTTT. The V and J genes are TRBV27 and TRBJ1-4; D ambiguous. The CDR3 has 11 amino acids. Germline CDR1 and CDR2: MNHEY and SMNVEV (reference sequence). V lost 8 bases and J lost 8, with 9 bases in between. Supplemented by reference TRBV27 and TRBJ1-4, the full variable domain reads EAQVTQNPRYLITVTGKKLTVTCSQNMNHEYMSWYRQDPGLGLRQIYYSMNVEVTDKGDVPEGYKVSRKEKRNFPLILESPSPNQTSLYFCASGPGEKLFFGSGTQLSVL.

The DNA for the CDR3 is TGTGCCAGCAGCCCGGGGACAGGAGTACTCATGAACACTGAAGCTTTCTTT. Its protein product is CASSPGTGVLMNTEAFF. This rearrangement joins TRBV5-4 to TRBJ1-1; 8 nucleotides align to TRBD1. Trimming removed 4 bases from V and 0 bases from J; junction bases left unmatched: 11. The germline CDR1 and CDR2 sequences are SGHNT and YYREEE (reference sequence). The CDR3 is 17 amino acids.

This chain connects TRBV7-9 to TRBJ2-1, with 12 bases that match TRBD2. After removal of 5 bases from V and 8 bases from J, the junction contained 7 bases not matched to a gene. There are 15 residues in the CDR3. Per germline, CDR1 SEHNR and CDR2 FQNEAQ (reference sequence). The CDR3 protein is CASSLRTSGTHEQFF. The CDR3 nucleotides are TGTGCCAGCAGCCTCCGGACTAGCGGGACCCATGAGCAGTTCTTC. The full variable domain, with the rest looked up from reference TRBV7-9 and TRBJ2-1, is DTGVSQNPRHKITKRGQNVTFRCDPISEHNRLYWYRQTLGQGPEFLTYFQNEAQLEKSRLLSDRFSAERPKGSFSTLEIQRTEQGDSAMYLCASSLRTSGTHEQFFGPGTRLTVL.

On this clone itself: In the same sample, other DNA sequences code for this CDR3. The chain recombines TRBV9 with TRBJ2-3, with a possible D match to TRBD2 (7 bases). Trimming stripped 0 bases from V and 1 base from J, with 12 bases between. There are 16 residues in the CDR3. The germline gives CDR1 SGDLS, CDR2 YYNGEE. In DNA form, the CDR3 reads TGTGCCAGCAGCGTAGAGGGCGGGGGCCGCACAGATACGCAGTATTTT. Its translation: CASSVEGGGRTDTQYF.

V and J are TRBV6-1 and TRBJ1-2; 12 bases match TRBD1. V trimming: 4 bases; J trimming: 7 bases; junction bases outside the gene matches: 7. Looked up from germline, CDR1 is MNHNS and CDR2 is SASEGT. The CDR3 has 15 residues. CDR3 region: CASSVMGQGAGGYTF. CDR3 bases: TGTGCCAGCAGTGTTATGGGACAGGGGGCTGGTGGCTACACCTTC.

The rearrangement uses TRBV19 and TRBJ2-7, with TRBD1 matching over 12 bases. The V gene's germline CDR1 is LNHDA and CDR2 SQIVND (reference sequence). Trimming cost V 1 base and J 4 bases; bases outside gene matches: 2. This CDR3 has 15 residues. The CDR3 nucleotides read TGTGCCAGTAGTATAGGGGACAGGGGGCTGTACGAGCAGTACTTC. Amino acids: CASSIGDRGLYEQYF. Drawing the rest from reference TRBV19 and TRBJ2-7, the complete variable domain is DGGITQSPKYLFRKEGQNVTLSCEQNLNHDAMYWYRQDPGQGLRLIYYSQIVNDFQKGDIAEGYSVSREKKESFPLTVTSAQKNPTAFYLCASSIGDRGLYEQYFGPGTRLTVT.

The genes are TRBV7-9 and TRBJ2-3, with TRBD2 as a possible D gene (5 bases). This CDR3 has 13 residues. Germline loops: CDR1 SEHNR, CDR2 FQNEAQ (reference sequence). V lost 3 bases and J lost 8, with 12 bases in between. CDR3 protein: CASSFLDWGTQYF. For the CDR3, the DNA is TGTGCCAGCAGCTTTCTGGACTGGGGTACGCAGTATTTT.

The rearrangement uses TRBV28 and TRBJ1-1, with TRBD1 identical over 7 bases. Trimming cost V 7 bases and J 0 bases; bases outside gene matches: 8. This CDR3 is 15 amino acids long. CDR1 and CDR2 from the germline V gene are MDHEN and SYDVKM. The CDR3 spells CASKPGQTMNTEAFF. CDR3 bases: TGTGCCAGCAAACCGGGACAGACCATGAACACTGAAGCTTTCTTT.

The chain employs TRBV5-4 and TRBJ1-1; 9 bases agree with TRBD1. CDR3 length: 15 amino acids. J lost 5 bases, V lost 0 bases, and 5 bases had no gene match. CDR1 and CDR2 (germline): SGHNT, YYREEE (reference sequence). CDR3 region: CASSLVQGAQTEAFF. The CDR3 DNA reads as TGTGCCAGCAGCTTGGTACAGGGGGCACAGACTGAAGCTTTCTTT.

The chain carries TRBV28 and TRBJ2-7, with D perhaps TRBD1 (6 bases). Germline CDR1 reads MDHEN; CDR2 reads SYDVKM. V was trimmed by 7 bases and J by 4 bases, leaving 17 bases between them. CDR3 length: 14 residues. The CDR3 region has the DNA TGTGCCAGCAATCCCCAGGGGCTGTTGTACGAGCAGTACTTC. Protein: CASNPQGLLYEQYF.

The gene calls are TRBV6-1 and TRBJ1-2; no reliable D call. Germline loops: CDR1 MNHNS, CDR2 SASEGT. This CDR3 region has 14 residues. Trimming cost V 3 bases and J 4 bases, with 12 bases left between them. CDR3 nucleotides: TGTGCCAGCAGTGAGTCAGGCGGCGCCTATGGCTACACCTTC. Its protein product is CASSESGGAYGYTF.